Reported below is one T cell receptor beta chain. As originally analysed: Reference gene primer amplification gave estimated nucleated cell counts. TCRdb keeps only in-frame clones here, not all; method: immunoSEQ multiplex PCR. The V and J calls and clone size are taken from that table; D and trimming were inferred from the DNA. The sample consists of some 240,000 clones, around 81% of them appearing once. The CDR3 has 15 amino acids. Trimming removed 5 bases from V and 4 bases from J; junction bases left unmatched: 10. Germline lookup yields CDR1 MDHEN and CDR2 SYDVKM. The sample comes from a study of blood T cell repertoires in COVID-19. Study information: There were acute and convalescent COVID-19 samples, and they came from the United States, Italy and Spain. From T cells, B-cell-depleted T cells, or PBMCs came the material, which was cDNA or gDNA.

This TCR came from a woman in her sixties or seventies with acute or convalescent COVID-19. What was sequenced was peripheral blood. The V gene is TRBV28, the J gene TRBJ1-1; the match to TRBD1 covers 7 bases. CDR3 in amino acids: CASSPHTQGFTEAFF. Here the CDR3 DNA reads TGTGCCAGCAGTCCACACACACAGGGGTTCACTGAAGCTTTCTTT. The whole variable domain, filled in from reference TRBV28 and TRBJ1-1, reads DVKVTQSSRYLVKRTGEKVFLECVQDMDHENMFWYRQDPGLGLRLIYFSYDVKMKEKGDIPEGYSVSREKKERFSLILESASTNQTSMYLCASSPHTQGFTEAFFGQGTRLTVV.